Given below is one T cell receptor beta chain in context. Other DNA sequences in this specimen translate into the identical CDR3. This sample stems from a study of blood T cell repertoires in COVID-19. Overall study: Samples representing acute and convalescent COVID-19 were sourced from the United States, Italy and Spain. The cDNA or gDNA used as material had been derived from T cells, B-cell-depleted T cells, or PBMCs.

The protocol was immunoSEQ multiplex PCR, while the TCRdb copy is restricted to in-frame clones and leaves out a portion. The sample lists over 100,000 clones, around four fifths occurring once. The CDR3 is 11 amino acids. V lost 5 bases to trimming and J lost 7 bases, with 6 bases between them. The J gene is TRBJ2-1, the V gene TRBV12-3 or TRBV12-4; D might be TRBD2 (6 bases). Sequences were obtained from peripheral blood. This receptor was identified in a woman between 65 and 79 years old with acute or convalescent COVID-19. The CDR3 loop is CASSRGNEQFF. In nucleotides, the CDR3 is TGTGCCAGCAGTCGGGGGAATGAGCAGTTCTTC.